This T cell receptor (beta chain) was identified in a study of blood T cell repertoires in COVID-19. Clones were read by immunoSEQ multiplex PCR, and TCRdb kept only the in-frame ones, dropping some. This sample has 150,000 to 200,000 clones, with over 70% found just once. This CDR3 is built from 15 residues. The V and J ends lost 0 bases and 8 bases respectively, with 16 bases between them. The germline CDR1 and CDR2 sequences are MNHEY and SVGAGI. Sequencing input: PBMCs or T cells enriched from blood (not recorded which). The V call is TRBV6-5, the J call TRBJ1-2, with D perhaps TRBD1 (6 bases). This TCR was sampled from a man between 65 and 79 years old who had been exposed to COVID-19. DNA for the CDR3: TGTGCCAGCAGTTACTCGAGTACAGGGACGGTAGGCTACACCTTC. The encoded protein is CASSYSSTGTVGYTF.